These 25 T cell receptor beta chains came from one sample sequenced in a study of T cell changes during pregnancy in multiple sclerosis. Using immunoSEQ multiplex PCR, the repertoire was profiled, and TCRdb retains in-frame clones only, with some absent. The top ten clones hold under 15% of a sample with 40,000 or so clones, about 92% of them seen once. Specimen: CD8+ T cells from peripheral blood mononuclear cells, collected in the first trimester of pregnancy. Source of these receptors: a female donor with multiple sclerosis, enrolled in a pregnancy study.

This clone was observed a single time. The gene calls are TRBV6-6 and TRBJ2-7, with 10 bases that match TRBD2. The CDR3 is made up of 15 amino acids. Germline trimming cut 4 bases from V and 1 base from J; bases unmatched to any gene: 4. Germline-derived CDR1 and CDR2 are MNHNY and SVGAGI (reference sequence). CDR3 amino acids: CASSSLLAGSYEQYF. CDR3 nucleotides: TGTGCCAGCAGTTCTTTACTAGCGGGGTCCTACGAGCAGTACTTC.

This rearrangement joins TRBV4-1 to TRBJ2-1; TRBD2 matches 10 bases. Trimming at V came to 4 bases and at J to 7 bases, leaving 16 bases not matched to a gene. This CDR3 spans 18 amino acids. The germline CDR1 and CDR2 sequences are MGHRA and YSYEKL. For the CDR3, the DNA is TGCGCCAGCAGCCCCCATGCAGCGGGGGGGCTTCTGGGGAATGAGCAGTTCTTC. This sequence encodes CASSPHAAGGLLGNEQFF.

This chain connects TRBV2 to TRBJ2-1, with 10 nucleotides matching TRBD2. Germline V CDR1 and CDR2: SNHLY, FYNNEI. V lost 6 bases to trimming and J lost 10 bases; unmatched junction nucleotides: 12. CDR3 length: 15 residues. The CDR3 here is CASRSTEAGGNEQFF. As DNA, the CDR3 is TGTGCCAGCAGATCCACTGAAGCGGGGGGGAACGAGCAGTTCTTC.

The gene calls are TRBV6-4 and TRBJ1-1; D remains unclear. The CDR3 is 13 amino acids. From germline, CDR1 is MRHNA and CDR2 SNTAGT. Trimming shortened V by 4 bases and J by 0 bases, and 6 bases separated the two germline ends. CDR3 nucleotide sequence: TGTGCCAGCAGTGTCACAGTGAACACTGAAGCTTTCTTT. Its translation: CASSVTVNTEAFF.

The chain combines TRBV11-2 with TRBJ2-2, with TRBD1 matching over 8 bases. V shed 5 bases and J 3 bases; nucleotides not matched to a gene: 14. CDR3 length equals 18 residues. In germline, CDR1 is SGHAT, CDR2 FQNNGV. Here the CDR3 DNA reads TGTGCCAGCAGCCGTCTGGGTCAGGGGGCCTCTCACACCGGGGAGCTGTTTTTT. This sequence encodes CASSRLGQGASHTGELFF.

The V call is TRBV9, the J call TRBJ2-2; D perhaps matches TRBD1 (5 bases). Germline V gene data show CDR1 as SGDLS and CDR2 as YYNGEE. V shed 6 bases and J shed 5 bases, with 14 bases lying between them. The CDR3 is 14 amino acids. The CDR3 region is CASTAGSSTGELFF. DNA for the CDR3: TGTGCCAGCACCGCAGGGTCTTCTACCGGGGAGCTGTTTTTT.

CDR3 coding DNA: TGCGCCAGCACCGCCGGGACAGGAGAGACCCAGTACTTC. Its translation: CASTAGTGETQYF. The chain has TRBV10-2 and TRBJ2-5; 8 nucleotides match TRBD1. Losses at the gene ends were 7 bases for V and 4 bases for J; bases not matched to a gene: 5. This CDR3 is built from 13 residues. Germline lookup yields CDR1 WSHSY and CDR2 SAAADI.

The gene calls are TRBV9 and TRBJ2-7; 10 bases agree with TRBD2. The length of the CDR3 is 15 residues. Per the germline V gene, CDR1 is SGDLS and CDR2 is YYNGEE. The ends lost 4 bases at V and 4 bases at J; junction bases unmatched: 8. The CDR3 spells CASSSSAGGVYEQYF. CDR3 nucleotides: TGTGCCAGCAGCTCTTCAGCGGGGGGGGTGTACGAGCAGTACTTC.

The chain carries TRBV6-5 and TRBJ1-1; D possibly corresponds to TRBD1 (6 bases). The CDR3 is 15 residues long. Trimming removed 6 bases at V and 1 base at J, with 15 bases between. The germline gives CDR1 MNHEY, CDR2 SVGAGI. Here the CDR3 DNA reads TGTGCCAGCAGGCGCTTACAGGGTTGGAACACTGAAGCTTTCTTT. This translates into CASRRLQGWNTEAFF.

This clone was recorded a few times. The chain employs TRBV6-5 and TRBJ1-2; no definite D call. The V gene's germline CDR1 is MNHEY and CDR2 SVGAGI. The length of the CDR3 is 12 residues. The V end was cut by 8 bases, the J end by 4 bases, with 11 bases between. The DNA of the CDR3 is TGTGCCAGCCAGACAACCTCCTATGGCTACACCTTC. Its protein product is CASQTTSYGYTF.

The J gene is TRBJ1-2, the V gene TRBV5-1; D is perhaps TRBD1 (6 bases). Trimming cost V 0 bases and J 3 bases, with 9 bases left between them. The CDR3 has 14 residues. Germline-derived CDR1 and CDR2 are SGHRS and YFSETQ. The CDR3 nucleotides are TGCGCCAGCAGCTTGGACAGGGCAGACTATGGCTACACCTTC. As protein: CASSLDRADYGYTF. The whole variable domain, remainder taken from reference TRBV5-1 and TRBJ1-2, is KAGVTQTPRYLIKTRGQQVTLSCSPISGHRSVSWYQQTPGQGLQFLFEYFSETQRNKGNFPGRFSGRQFSNSRSEMNVSTLELGDSALYLCASSLDRADYGYTFGSGTRLTVV.

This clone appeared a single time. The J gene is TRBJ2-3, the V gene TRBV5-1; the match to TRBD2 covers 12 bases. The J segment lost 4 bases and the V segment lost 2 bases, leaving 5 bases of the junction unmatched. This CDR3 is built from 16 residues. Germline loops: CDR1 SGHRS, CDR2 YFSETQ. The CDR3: CASSLQLAGGPDTQYF. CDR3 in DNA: TGCGCCAGCAGCTTACAACTAGCGGGGGGACCAGATACGCAGTATTTT.

CDR3 coding DNA: TGTGCCAGCAGCCCGCCGGGGGGTTCCTATAATTCACCCCTCCACTTT. Translating it yields CASSPPGGSYNSPLHF. J is TRBJ1-6 and V is TRBV7-2; D perhaps matches TRBD1 (5 bases). Looked up from germline, CDR1 is SGHTA and CDR2 is FQGNSA. The CDR3 sequence is 16 residues long. Trimming stripped 5 bases from V and 1 base from J, with 12 bases between. Looking up the rest from reference TRBV7-2 and TRBJ1-6 gives the full variable domain: GAGVSQSPSNKVTEKGKDVELRCDPISGHTALYWYRQSLGQGLEFLIYFQGNSAPDKSGLPSDRFSAERTGGSVSTLTIQRTQQEDSAVYLCASSPPGGSYNSPLHFGNGTRLTVT.

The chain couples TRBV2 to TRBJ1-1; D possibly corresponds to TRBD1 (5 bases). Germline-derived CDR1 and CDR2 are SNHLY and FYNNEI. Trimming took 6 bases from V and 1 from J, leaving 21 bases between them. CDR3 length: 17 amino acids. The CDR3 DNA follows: TGTGCCAGCAGCCCCACAGGTGGTCAGGCGTCGAACACTGAAGCTTTCTTT. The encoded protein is CASSPTGGQASNTEAFF.

The CDR3 sequence: CASSGRGSHNEQFF. In DNA form, the CDR3 reads TGTGCCAGCAGCGGGCGGGGGTCCCACAATGAGCAGTTCTTC. The chain employs TRBV9 and TRBJ2-1; 7 nucleotides match TRBD2. With V trimmed by 3 bases and J by 5 bases, 5 bases remained unmatched. This CDR3 contains 14 residues. Germline V gene sequence: CDR1 SGDLS, CDR2 YYNGEE.

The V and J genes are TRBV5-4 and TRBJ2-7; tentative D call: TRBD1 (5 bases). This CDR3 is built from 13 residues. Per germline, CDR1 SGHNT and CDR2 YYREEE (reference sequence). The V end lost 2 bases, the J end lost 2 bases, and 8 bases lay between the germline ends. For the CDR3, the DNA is TGTGCCAGCAGCTTCAGGGATGCCTACGAGCAGTACTTC. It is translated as CASSFRDAYEQYF.

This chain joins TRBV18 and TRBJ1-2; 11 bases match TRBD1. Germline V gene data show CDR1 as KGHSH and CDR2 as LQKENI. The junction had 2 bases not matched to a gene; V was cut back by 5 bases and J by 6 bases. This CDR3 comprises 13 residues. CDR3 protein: CASSSGQGDGYTF. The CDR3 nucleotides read TGTGCCAGCTCATCGGGACAGGGGGATGGCTACACCTTC.

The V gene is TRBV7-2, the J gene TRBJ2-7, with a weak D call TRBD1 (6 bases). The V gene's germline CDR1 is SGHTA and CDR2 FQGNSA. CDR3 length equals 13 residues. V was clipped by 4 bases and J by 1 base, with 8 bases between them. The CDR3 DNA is TGTGCCAGCAGCTCGGACAGTTCCTACGAGCAGTACTTC. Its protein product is CASSSDSSYEQYF.

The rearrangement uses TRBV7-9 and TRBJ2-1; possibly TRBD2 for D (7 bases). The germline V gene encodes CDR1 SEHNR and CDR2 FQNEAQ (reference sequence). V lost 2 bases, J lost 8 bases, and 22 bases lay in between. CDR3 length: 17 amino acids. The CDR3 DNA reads TGTGCCAGCAGCTTAACCGGTCGGGGGGCGGGTTACTATGAGCAGTTCTTC. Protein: CASSLTGRGAGYYEQFF.

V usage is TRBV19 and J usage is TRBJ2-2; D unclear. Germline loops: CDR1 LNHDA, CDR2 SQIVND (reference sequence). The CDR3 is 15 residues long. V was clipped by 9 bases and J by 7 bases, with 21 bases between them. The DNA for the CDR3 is TGTGCCAGCGTGGGTCTACAGCATCGAGACGGGGAGCTGTTTTTT. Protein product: CASVGLQHRDGELFF.

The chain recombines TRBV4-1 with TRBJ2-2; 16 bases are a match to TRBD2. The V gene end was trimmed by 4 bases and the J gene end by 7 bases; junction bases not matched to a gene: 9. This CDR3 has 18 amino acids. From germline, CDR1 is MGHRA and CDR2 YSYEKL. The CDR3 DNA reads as TGCGCCAGCAGCCGGTCGGGACTAGCGGGGGGGCCGGGCGGGGAGCTGTTTTTT. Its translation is CASSRSGLAGGPGGELFF.

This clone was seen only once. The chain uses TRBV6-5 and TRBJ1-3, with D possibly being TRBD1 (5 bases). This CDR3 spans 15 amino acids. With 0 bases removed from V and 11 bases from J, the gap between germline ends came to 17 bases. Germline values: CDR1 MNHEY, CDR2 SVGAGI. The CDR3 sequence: CASSYSADGGGAIYF. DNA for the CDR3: TGTGCCAGCAGTTACTCGGCGGACGGTGGAGGGGCCATATATTTT.

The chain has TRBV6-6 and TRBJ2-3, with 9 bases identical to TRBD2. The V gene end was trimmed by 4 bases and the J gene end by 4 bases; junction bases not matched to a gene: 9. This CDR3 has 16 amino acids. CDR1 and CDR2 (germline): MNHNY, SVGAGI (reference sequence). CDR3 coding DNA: TGTGCCAGCAGTTCCCTGCCGGGACTAGCCTCAGATACGCAGTATTTT. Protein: CASSSLPGLASDTQYF.

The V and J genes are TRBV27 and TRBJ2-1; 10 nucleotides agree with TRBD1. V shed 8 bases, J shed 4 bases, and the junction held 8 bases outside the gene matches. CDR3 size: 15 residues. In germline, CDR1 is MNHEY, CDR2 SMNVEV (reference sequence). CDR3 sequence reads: CASCSGDRGYNEQFF. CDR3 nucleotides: TGTGCCAGCTGCTCGGGGGACAGGGGTTACAATGAGCAGTTCTTC.

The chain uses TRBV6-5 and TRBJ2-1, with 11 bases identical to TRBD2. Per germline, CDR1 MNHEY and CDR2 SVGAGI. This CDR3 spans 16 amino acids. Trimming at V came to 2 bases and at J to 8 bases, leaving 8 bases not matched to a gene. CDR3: CASSYSSSGGLDEQFF. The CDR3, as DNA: TGTGCCAGCAGTTACAGTTCTAGCGGGGGGTTGGATGAGCAGTTCTTC.